These 16 T cell receptor beta chains were sequenced from one sample in a study of TIL therapy for anti-PD-1-resistant metastatic lung cancer. This was the immunoSEQ v3 assay. Using immunoSEQ multiplex PCR, the repertoire was profiled, and TCRdb retains in-frame clones only, with some absent. The repertoire holds 20,000 to 25,000 clones, with 60% to 85% as singletons. Time point indicated: pre-treatment sample, taken before nivolumab and TIL therapy. This specimen consisted of blood, obtained at baseline. These receptor sequences come from a person aged 25 to 80 with non-small cell lung cancer.

The J gene is TRBJ2-6, the V gene TRBV4-1, with 8 bases lining up with TRBD2. In germline, CDR1 is MGHRA, CDR2 YSYEKL. J lost 0 bases, V lost 3 bases, and 13 bases had no gene match. This CDR3 region has 20 residues. The CDR3 DNA reads TGCGCCAGCAGCCACGCGACTAGCGTTGCGCGGAGCTCTGGGGCCAACGTCCTGACTTTC. Residues: CASSHATSVARSSGANVLTF.

The chain links TRBV15 to TRBJ2-3; possible D gene TRBD2, 5 bases. Between the trimmed V and J ends, which lost 3 bases and 6 bases, there was a span of 10 bases. From germline, CDR1 is LNHNV and CDR2 YYDKDF (reference sequence). The CDR3 has 13 residues. CDR3 region: CATSRILVDTQYF. CDR3 bases: TGTGCCACCAGCAGGATACTAGTGGATACGCAGTATTTT.

This chain joins TRBV28 and TRBJ1-4, with D possibly being TRBD1 (6 bases). Trimming stripped 6 bases from V and 8 bases from J, with 16 bases between. The CDR3 has 14 residues. CDR1 is MDHEN and CDR2 is SYDVKM in the germline V gene. The CDR3: CASRLPGEGEKLFF. The CDR3 DNA reads TGTGCCAGCAGATTACCAGGGGAGGGAGAAAAACTGTTTTTT.

The V call is TRBV27, the J call TRBJ2-3; TRBD1 or TRBD2 may be the D gene (5 bases each). Germline V gene sequence: CDR1 MNHEY, CDR2 SMNVEV (reference sequence). CDR3 length: 15 residues. Trimming took 8 bases from V and 10 from J, leaving 25 bases between them. The CDR3 bases are TGTGCCAGCCGATCCTCGGGTGGGGGTGGGTTGGCGCAGTATTTT. Translated, it gives CASRSSGGGGLAQYF.

V and J are TRBV29-1 and TRBJ2-7; 12 nucleotides line up with TRBD1. CDR1 and CDR2 from the germline V gene are SQVTM and ANQGSEA. Trimming at V came to 6 bases and at J to 4 bases, leaving 4 bases not matched to a gene. The length of the CDR3 is 13 residues. The CDR3 reads CSVPGQGAYEQYF. The CDR3 DNA reads as TGCAGCGTCCCGGGACAGGGGGCTTACGAGCAGTACTTC.

For the CDR3, the DNA is TGCGCCAGCAGCTTGGCAATCCCTGGAAACACCATATATTTT. It translates to CASSLAIPGNTIYF. The chain has TRBV5-1 and TRBJ1-3; D uncertain. The CDR3 runs to 14 residues. The V and J ends lost 0 bases and 2 bases respectively, with 6 bases between them. Germline V CDR1 and CDR2: SGHRS, YFSETQ.

The gene calls are TRBV19 and TRBJ2-1; 8 positions match TRBD2. The V segment lost 1 base and the J segment 4 bases; nucleotides outside the gene matches: 3. The CDR3 sequence is 15 residues long. Germline CDR1 and CDR2: LNHDA and SQIVND (reference sequence). The CDR3 DNA sequence: TGTGCCAGTAGTATAGGACTAGCGACATACAATGAGCAGTTCTTC. Amino acid sequence: CASSIGLATYNEQFF.

This clone has just one count. The chain has TRBV7-9 and TRBJ2-5; possibly TRBD1 for D (6 bases). The CDR3 has 15 residues. Germline lookup yields CDR1 SEHNR and CDR2 FQNEAQ (reference sequence). With 4 bases removed from V and 5 bases from J, the gap between germline ends came to 17 bases. The CDR3 DNA follows: TGTGCCAGCAGCTCAACACAGGGCTGGGGGGAGACCCAGTACTTC. Amino acids: CASSSTQGWGETQYF.

The chain uses TRBV30 and TRBJ1-4, with TRBD1 identical over 9 bases. CDR1 GTSNPN and CDR2 SVGIG come from the germline V gene (reference sequence). With V trimmed by 8 bases and J by 0 bases, 10 bases remained unmatched. The CDR3 contains 16 residues. The CDR3 DNA reads TGTGCCGAAGAACCGGGACAGGGAACAACTAATGAAAAACTGTTTTTT. It codes for CAEEPGQGTTNEKLFF.

CDR3: CASSLGTAQETQYF. DNA for the CDR3: TGTGCCAGCAGCTTGGGGACAGCACAAGAGACCCAGTACTTC. The chain has TRBV5-4 and TRBJ2-5, with D possibly TRBD1 on 6 matching bases. This CDR3 has 14 residues. V lost 0 bases to trimming and J lost 2 bases, with 8 bases between them. Germline CDR1 is SGHNT and CDR2 is YYREEE (reference sequence).

The rearrangement uses TRBV7-6 and TRBJ2-6, with 7 positions matching TRBD1. V trimming: 4 bases; J trimming: 4 bases; junction bases outside the gene matches: 4. Germline V gene sequence: CDR1 SGHVS, CDR2 FNYEAQ. CDR3 length: 15 amino acids. This CDR3 reads CASSSTGAGANVLTF. In nucleotides, the CDR3 is TGTGCCAGCAGCTCAACAGGGGCCGGGGCCAACGTCCTGACTTTC.

The V call is TRBV6-4, the J call TRBJ2-3; 10 positions match TRBD2. This CDR3 has 16 amino acids. V dropped 0 bases and J dropped 4; count of bases not matched to a gene: 4. Germline V lookup: CDR1 MRHNA, CDR2 SNTAGT. CDR3: CASSDSASGSADTQYF. CDR3 nucleotides: TGTGCCAGCAGTGACTCGGCTAGCGGGAGCGCAGATACGCAGTATTTT.

This clone was picked up a small number of times. The V and J genes are TRBV4-2 and TRBJ1-2, with D unclear. CDR1 LGHNA and CDR2 YNFKEQ come from the germline V gene. There are 14 residues in the CDR3. Trimming shortened V by 1 base and J by 0 bases, and 6 bases separated the two germline ends. The CDR3 sequence is CASSQAEANYGYTF. In nucleotides, the CDR3 is TGTGCCAGCAGCCAAGCGGAAGCTAACTATGGCTACACCTTC.

This rearrangement joins TRBV7-6 to TRBJ2-7, with D possibly TRBD2 on 5 matching bases. The germline V gene has CDR1 SGHVS and CDR2 FNYEAQ. The CDR3 loop spans 14 amino acids. V was clipped by 1 base and J by 2 bases, with 9 bases between them. As DNA, the CDR3 is TGTGCCAGCAGCTTAGGAGCGGAGACCTACGAGCAGTACTTC. Its translation is CASSLGAETYEQYF. The full variable domain, in which reference TRBV7-6 and TRBJ2-7 provide the parts outside the CDR3, is GAGVSQSPRYKVTKRGQDVALRCDPISGHVSLYWYRQALGQGPEFLTYFNYEAQQDKSGLPNDRFSAERPEGSISTLTIQRTEQRDSAMYRCASSLGAETYEQYFGPGTRLTVT.

CDR3 sequence (DNA): TGTGCCAGTAGCGCCGGGATGTTCGGCAATCAGCCCCAGCATTTT. Translation: CASSAGMFGNQPQHF. The genes are TRBV19 and TRBJ1-5; D is uncertain. CDR3 size: 15 residues. Germline V lookup: CDR1 LNHDA, CDR2 SQIVND (reference sequence). Trimming pared 6 bases from V and 2 bases from J, leaving 14 bases between.

The chain combines TRBV6-5 with TRBJ1-1; 7 positions agree with TRBD1. Germline-derived CDR1 and CDR2 are MNHEY and SVGAGI. The CDR3 length is 14 residues. Losses at the gene ends were 6 bases for V and 5 bases for J; bases not matched to a gene: 9. The chain's CDR3 is CASSPRQGRTEAFF. The DNA of the CDR3 is TGTGCCAGCAGCCCACGACAGGGCAGGACTGAAGCTTTCTTT.